Here is one TCR beta chain with its context. Its antigen is not identified. The data originate from a study of T cell repertoires in cytomegalovirus infection. Study in general: Recently described HLA-C-restricted plus well-studied HLA-B-restricted CMV epitopes were used. A matching HLA type, together with CMV infection, was signaled by public TCR beta signatures. Regarding the study as a whole: CMV carriers with the relevant HLA were identified by cumulative public TCR beta family frequency. CMV-specific HLA-C-restricted TCR beta clonotypes dominated the ex vivo response.

V gave up 0 bases and J gave up 4 bases, with 12 bases separating them. Germline V CDR1 and CDR2: MGHRA, YSYEKL. The CDR3 loop spans 15 amino acids. TCRdb ran MiXCR on the reads and lists one entry per CDR3 protein. This sample has roughly 350,000 distinct CDR3 sequences, with approximately 30% found just once. The chain recombines TRBV4-1 with TRBJ1-2, with D possibly matching TRBD1 (6 bases). The TCR originated in a human donor in good health (CMV status not recorded). Some clones in this sample may be carry-over from other donors' samples. Specimen: cultured PBMCs, collected from culture after CMV antigen stimulation. The CDR3 region has the DNA TGCGCCAGCAGCCAAGAGCTGGGGGCGGCCTATGGCTACACCTTC. It codes for CASSQELGAAYGYTF.